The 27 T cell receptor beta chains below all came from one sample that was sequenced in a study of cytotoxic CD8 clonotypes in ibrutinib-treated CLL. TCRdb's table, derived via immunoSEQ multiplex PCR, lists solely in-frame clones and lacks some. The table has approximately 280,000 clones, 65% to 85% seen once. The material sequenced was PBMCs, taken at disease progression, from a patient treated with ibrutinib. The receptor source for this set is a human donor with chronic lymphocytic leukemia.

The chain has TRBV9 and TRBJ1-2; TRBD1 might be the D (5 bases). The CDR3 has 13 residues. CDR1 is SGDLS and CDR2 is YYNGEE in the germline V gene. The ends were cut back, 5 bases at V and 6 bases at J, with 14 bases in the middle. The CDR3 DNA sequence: TGTGCCAGCAGTGGACACAAGGTAGATGGCTACACCTTC. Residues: CASSGHKVDGYTF.

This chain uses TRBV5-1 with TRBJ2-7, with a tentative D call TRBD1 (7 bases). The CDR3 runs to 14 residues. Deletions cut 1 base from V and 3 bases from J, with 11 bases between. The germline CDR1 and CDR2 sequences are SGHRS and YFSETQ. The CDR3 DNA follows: TGCGCCAGCAGCTTGTGGGGGGACAGCTACGAGCAGTACTTC. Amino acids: CASSLWGDSYEQYF.

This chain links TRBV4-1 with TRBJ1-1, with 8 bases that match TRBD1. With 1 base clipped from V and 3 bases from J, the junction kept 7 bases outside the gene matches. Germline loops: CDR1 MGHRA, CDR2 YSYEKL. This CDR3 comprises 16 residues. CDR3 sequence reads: CASSQAQGASYTEAFF. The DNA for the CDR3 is TGCGCCAGCAGCCAAGCCCAGGGGGCGAGTTACACTGAAGCTTTCTTT.

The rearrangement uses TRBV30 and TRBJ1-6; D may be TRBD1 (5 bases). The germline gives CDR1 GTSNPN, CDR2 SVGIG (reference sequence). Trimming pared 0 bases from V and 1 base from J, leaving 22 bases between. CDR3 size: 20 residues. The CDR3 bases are TGTGCCTGGAGTGTACTACCTTCCCAGGGTAAATGGTCCTATAATTCACCCCTCCACTTT. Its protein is CAWSVLPSQGKWSYNSPLHF.

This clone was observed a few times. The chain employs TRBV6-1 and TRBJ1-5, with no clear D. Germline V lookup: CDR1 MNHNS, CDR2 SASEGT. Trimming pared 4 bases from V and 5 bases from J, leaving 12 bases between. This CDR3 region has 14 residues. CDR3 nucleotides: TGTGCCAGCAGTGTTTGGGAAAGGTATCAGCCCCAGCATTTT. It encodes CASSVWERYQPQHF.

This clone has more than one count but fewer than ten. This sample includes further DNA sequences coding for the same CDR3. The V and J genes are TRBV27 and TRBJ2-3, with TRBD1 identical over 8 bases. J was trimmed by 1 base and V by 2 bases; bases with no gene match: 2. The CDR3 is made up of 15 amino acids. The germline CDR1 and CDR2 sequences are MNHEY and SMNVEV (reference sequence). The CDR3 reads CASSLAGGGTDTQYF. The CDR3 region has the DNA TGTGCCAGCAGTTTAGCAGGGGGCGGCACAGATACGCAGTATTTT.

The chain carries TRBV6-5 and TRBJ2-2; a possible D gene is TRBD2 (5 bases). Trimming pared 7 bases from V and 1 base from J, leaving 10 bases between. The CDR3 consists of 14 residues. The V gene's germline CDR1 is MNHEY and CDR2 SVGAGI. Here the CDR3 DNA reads TGTGCCAGCACCCGGACTGTGAACACCGGGGAGCTGTTTTTT. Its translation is CASTRTVNTGELFF.

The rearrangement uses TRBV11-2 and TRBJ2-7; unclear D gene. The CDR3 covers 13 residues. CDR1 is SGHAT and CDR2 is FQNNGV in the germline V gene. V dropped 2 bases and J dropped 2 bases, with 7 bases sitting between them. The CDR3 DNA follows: TGTGCCAGCAGCTTACAAGGGACCTACGAGCAGTACTTC. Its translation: CASSLQGTYEQYF. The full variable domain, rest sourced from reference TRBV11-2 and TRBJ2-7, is EAGVAQSPRYKIIEKRQSVAFWCNPISGHATLYWYQQILGQGPKLLIQFQNNGVVDDSQLPKDRFSAERLKGVDSTLKIQPAKLEDSAVYLCASSLQGTYEQYFGPGTRLTVT.

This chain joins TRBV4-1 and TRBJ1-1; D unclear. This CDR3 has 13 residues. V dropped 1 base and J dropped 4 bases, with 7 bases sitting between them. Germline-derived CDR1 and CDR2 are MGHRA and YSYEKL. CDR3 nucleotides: TGCGCCAGCAGCCAAGGAAGGAGCACTGAAGCTTTCTTT. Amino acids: CASSQGRSTEAFF.

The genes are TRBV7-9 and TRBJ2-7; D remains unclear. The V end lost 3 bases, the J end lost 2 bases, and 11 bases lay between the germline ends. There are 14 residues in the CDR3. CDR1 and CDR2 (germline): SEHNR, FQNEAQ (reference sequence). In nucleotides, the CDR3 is TGTGCCAGCAGCTTTTGGGGTCCCCCCTACGAGCAGTACTTC. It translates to CASSFWGPPYEQYF.

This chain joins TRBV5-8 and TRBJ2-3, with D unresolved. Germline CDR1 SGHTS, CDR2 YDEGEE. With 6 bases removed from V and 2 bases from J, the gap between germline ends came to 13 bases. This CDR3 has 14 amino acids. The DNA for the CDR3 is TGTGCCAGCATGGGCCAAATCATCACAGATACGCAGTATTTT. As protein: CASMGQIITDTQYF. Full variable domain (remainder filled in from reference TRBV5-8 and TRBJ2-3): EAGVTQSPTHLIKTRGQQATLRCSPISGHTSVYWYQQALGLGLQFLLWYDEGEERNRGNFPPRFSGRQFPNYSSELNVNALELEDSALYLCASMGQIITDTQYFGPGTRLTVL.

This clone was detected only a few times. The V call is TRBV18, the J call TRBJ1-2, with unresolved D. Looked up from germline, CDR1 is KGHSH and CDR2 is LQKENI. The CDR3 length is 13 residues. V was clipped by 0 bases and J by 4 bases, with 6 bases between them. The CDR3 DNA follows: TGTGCCAGCTCACCACCTACGGTCTATGGCTACACCTTC. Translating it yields CASSPPTVYGYTF.

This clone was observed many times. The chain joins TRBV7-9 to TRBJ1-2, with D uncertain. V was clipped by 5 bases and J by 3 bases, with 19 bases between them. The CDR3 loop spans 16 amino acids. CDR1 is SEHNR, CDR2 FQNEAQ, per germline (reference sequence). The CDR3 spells CASSLRSDGSDYGYTF. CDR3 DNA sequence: TGTGCCAGCAGCCTCCGGTCGGACGGAAGCGACTATGGCTACACCTTC.

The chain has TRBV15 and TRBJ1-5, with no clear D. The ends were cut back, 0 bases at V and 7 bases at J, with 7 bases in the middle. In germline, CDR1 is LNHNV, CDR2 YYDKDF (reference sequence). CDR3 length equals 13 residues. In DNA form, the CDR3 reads TGTGCCACCAGCAGAGAAAGAGCGCAGCCCCAGCATTTT. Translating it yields CATSRERAQPQHF. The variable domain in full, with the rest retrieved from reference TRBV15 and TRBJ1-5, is DAMVIQNPRYQVTQFGKPVTLSCSQTLNHNVMYWYQQKSSQAPKLLFHYYDKDFNNEADTPDNFQSRRPNTSFCFLDIRSPGLGDTAMYLCATSRERAQPQHFGDGTRLSIL.

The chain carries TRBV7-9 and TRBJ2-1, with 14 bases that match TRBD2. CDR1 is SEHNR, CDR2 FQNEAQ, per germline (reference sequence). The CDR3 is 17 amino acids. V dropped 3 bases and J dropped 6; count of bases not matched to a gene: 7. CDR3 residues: CASSLLGTSGGVNEQFF. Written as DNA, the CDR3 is TGTGCCAGCAGCTTGCTAGGGACTAGCGGGGGAGTCAATGAGCAGTTCTTC. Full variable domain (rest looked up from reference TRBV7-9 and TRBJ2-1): DTGVSQNPRHKITKRGQNVTFRCDPISEHNRLYWYRQTLGQGPEFLTYFQNEAQLEKSRLLSDRFSAERPKGSFSTLEIQRTEQGDSAMYLCASSLLGTSGGVNEQFFGPGTRLTVL.

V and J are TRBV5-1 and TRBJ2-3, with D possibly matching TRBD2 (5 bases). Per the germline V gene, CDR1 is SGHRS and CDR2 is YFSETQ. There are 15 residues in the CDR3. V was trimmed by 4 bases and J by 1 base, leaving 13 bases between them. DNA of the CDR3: TGCGCCAGCAGCCCCGGAGGAGCCGGCACAGATACGCAGTATTTT. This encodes CASSPGGAGTDTQYF. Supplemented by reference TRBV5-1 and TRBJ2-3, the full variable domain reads KAGVTQTPRYLIKTRGQQVTLSCSPISGHRSVSWYQQTPGQGLQFLFEYFSETQRNKGNFPGRFSGRQFSNSRSEMNVSTLELGDSALYLCASSPGGAGTDTQYFGPGTRLTVL.

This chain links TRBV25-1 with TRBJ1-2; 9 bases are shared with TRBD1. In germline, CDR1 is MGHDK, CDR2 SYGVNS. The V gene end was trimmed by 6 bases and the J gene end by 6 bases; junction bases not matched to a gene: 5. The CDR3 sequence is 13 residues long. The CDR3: CASREQGADGYTF. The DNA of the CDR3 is TGTGCCAGCAGGGAACAGGGGGCAGATGGCTACACCTTC.

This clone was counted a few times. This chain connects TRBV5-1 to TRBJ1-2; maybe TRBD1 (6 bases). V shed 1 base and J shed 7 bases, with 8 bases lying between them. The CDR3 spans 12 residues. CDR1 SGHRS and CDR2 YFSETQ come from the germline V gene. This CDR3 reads CASSLTGSGYTF. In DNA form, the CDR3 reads TGCGCCAGCAGCTTGACAGGGAGTGGCTACACCTTC. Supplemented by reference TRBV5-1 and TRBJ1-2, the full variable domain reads KAGVTQTPRYLIKTRGQQVTLSCSPISGHRSVSWYQQTPGQGLQFLFEYFSETQRNKGNFPGRFSGRQFSNSRSEMNVSTLELGDSALYLCASSLTGSGYTFGSGTRLTVV.

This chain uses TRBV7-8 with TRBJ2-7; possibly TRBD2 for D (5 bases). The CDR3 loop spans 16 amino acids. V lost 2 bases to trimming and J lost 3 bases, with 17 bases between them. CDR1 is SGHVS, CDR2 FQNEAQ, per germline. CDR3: CASSLLVERFGYEQYF. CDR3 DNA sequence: TGTGCCAGCAGCTTACTTGTCGAGCGGTTTGGCTACGAGCAGTACTTC.

The CDR3 DNA is TGTGCCAGCAGCGAGGGGGGTAGCAATCAGCCCCAGCATTTT. It codes for CASSEGGSNQPQHF. This chain connects TRBV9 to TRBJ1-5; perhaps TRBD1 as D (6 bases). V lost 3 bases, J lost 0 bases, and 7 bases lay in between. Per the germline V gene, CDR1 is SGDLS and CDR2 is YYNGEE. This CDR3 is built from 14 residues.

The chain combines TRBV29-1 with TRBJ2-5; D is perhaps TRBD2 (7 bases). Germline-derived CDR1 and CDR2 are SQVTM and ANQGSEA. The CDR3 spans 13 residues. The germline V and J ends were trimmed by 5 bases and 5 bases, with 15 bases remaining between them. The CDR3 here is CSVLRGRSETQYF. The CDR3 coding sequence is TGCAGCGTTCTGCGGGGGCGATCGGAGACCCAGTACTTC.

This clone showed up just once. Written as DNA, the CDR3 is TGTGCCAGCAGCTCTCCGACTAGCCCTAGACTATCCACAGATACGCAGTATTTT. This gives the protein CASSSPTSPRLSTDTQYF. The chain joins TRBV7-6 to TRBJ2-3, with 7 positions matching TRBD2. Trimming cost V 4 bases and J 2 bases; bases outside gene matches: 15. Germline lookup yields CDR1 SGHVS and CDR2 FNYEAQ. CDR3 length: 18 residues. Full variable domain (outside the CDR3, taken from reference TRBV7-6 and TRBJ2-3): GAGVSQSPRYKVTKRGQDVALRCDPISGHVSLYWYRQALGQGPEFLTYFNYEAQQDKSGLPNDRFSAERPEGSISTLTIQRTEQRDSAMYRCASSSPTSPRLSTDTQYFGPGTRLTVL.

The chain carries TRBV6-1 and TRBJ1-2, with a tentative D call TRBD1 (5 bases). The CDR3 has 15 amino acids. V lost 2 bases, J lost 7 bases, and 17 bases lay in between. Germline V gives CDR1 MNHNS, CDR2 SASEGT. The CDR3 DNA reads TGTGCCAGCAGTGAAAACTGGCAGGGATACGGTGGCTACACCTTC. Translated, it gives CASSENWQGYGGYTF.

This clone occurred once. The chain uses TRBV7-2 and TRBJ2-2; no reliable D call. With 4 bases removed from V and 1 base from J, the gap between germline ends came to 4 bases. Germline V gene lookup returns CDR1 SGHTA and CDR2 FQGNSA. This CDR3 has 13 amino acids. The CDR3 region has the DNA TGTGCCAGCAGCTACTTGAACACCGGGGAGCTGTTTTTT. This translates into CASSYLNTGELFF.

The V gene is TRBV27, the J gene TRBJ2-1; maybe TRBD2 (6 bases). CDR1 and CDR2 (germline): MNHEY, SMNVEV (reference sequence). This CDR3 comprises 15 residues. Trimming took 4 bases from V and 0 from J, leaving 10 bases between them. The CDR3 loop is CASSSAGSSYNEQFF. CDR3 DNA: TGTGCCAGCAGTTCGGCGGGAAGCTCCTACAATGAGCAGTTCTTC.

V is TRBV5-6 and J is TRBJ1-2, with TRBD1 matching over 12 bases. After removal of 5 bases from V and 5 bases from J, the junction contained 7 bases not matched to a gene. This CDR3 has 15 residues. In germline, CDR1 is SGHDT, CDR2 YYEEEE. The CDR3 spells CASRLGQGAHYGYTF. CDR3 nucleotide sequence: TGTGCCAGCAGACTGGGACAGGGGGCACATTATGGCTACACCTTC.

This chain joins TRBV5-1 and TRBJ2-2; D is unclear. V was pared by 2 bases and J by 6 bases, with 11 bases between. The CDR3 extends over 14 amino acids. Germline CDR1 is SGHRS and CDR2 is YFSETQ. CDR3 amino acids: CASSFYGVSGELFF. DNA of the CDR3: TGCGCCAGCAGCTTTTATGGGGTCTCCGGGGAGCTGTTTTTT.